This T cell receptor beta chain derives from a study of blood T cell repertoires in COVID-19. Here immunoSEQ multiplex PCR was the method, and the copy in TCRdb shows in-frame clones only, minus some. The data show 75,000 to 95,000 clones, 85% to 90% seen once. This CDR3 region has 16 residues. Unmatched junction bases numbered 8, after V lost 2 bases and J lost 2 bases. Germline assignment: CDR1 SGHTA and CDR2 FQGNSA. This sequence joins TRBV7-2 and TRBJ2-7, with 8 bases identical to TRBD1. The sequenced sample was peripheral blood. The sequence derives from a human donor in a cohort sampled during active COVID-19. For the CDR3, the DNA is TGTGCCAGCAGCTTACGGTTGGGACAGGTGGCCTACGAGCAGTACTTC. It specifies CASSLRLGQVAYEQYF.